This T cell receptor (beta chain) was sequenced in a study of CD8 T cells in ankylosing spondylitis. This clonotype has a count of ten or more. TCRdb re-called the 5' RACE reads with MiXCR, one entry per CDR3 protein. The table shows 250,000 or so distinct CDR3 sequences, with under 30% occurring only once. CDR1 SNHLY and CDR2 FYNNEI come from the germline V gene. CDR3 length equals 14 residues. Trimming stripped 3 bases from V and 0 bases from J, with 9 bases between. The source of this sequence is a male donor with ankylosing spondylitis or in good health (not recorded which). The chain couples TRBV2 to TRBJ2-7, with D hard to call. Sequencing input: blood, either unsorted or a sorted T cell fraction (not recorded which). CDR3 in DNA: TGTGCCAGCAGTGAGGGTACACTCTCCTACGAGCAGTACTTC. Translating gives CASSEGTLSYEQYF. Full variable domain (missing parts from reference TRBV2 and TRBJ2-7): EPEVTQTPSHQVTQMGQEVILRCVPISNHLYFYWYRQILGQKVEFLVSFYNNEISEKSEIFDDQFSVERPDGSNFTLKIRSTKLEDSAMYFCASSEGTLSYEQYFGPGTRLTVT.